This T cell receptor beta chain was sequenced in a study of T cell changes during pregnancy in multiple sclerosis (dated by TCRdb to the late 2010s). As for the study more broadly: The study examined how the T cell repertoire changed over the course of pregnancy in women with multiple sclerosis.

V loses 1 base at its end and J loses 3 bases; junction bases beyond the gene matches: 2. The CDR3 numbers 15 residues from cysteine through phenylalanine. Solely the CDR3 DNA is kept, with 45 bases framed from the first base. The germline V gene sets CDR1 to SGDLS and CDR2 to YYNGEE. Details on this clone: Its target antigen remains unknown. No much larger clone is present one base from it, and per-base qualities are unavailable.

The library was generated by the immunoSEQ multiplex PCR assay. The table was pulled from immuneACCESS by TCRdb, which kept in-frame rearrangements only. Such tables lose some clones; where checked, under half of the loss comes from unresolved V genes, and the rest has no known cause. This sample comprises tens of thousands of clones, about 93% of them detected only once. Together, the top ten hold about 0.7% of the sample. The source was CD4+ T cells from peripheral blood mononuclear cells, collected before pregnancy. The chain was built from TRBV9 and TRBJ1-4, with TRBD1 identical over 8 junction bases. This TCR derives from a female donor with multiple sclerosis, enrolled in a pregnancy study. The CDR3 protein is CASSVQGAANEKLFF. The nucleotide sequence reads TGTGCCAGCAGCGTACAGGGGGCGGCTAATGAAAAACTGTTTTTT.